Given below is one TCR beta chain in context. Its antigen is still unknown. The sample is drawn from a study of cytomegalovirus exposure and HLA in healthy donors. Study-wide context: T cells numbering about 179 million yielded fewer than 140 million unique TCR beta sequences in an earlier analysis.

Germline V gene data show CDR1 as SGHRS and CDR2 as YFSETQ. After removal of 1 base from V and 4 bases from J, the junction contained 6 bases not matched to a gene. This CDR3 comprises 16 residues. It was with 60 Vbeta and 13 Jbeta primers that the PCR ran. Data came from immunoSEQ multiplex PCR; TCRdb stores just in-frame clones and leaves some out. Among about 200,000 clones listed, approximately 79% were seen once. Broader study findings: Earlier analysis yielded a pattern in which most TCR beta V segments were productive about 90% or about 30% of the time. Some V segments, TRBV6-2 and TRBV6-3 among them, were indistinguishable and were therefore excluded. Cytomegalovirus-associated TCR beta chains were listed, numbering 164.

The sequence was obtained from a man between 50 and 59 years old in good health and CMV-seronegative. The specimen sequenced was PBMCs. This rearrangement joins TRBV5-1 to TRBJ2-5, with 11 bases lining up with TRBD2. CDR3 in amino acids: CASSLLASGRRETQYF. The CDR3 DNA reads TGCGCCAGCAGCTTGTTGGCTAGCGGGAGGCGAGAGACCCAGTACTTC.